This TCR beta chain appears in the sequencing data of a study of response to subunit inactivated influenza vaccine. The CDR3 is 13 amino acids. The V gene's germline CDR1 is SQVTM and CDR2 ANQGSEA. Trimming cost V 1 base and J 3 bases, with 10 bases left between them. MiXCR was run by TCRdb on the RT-PCR reads, yielding one entry per CDR3 protein. The table includes 500,000 to 550,000 distinct CDR3 sequences, roughly 25% detected once. The same sample was also used in a study of T cells expressing NK-cell markers. As reported in that work: Beta-chain TCR cDNA was generated via 5'RACE template switching with UMIs. Source material for TCR beta repertoires consisted of sorted CD3+CD56+NKG2C+, CD3+CD56+NKG2C- and CD3+CD56-NKG2C+ T cells. The sequencing cohort of eight donors included seven HCMV-seropositive individuals and one seronegative individual. Sorting in several experiments was restricted by an anti-gamma-delta TCR antibody to alpha-beta TCR T cells. Expanded NKG2C+ T cell clones were not confirmed as HCMV-specific.

The sample in question was CD4+ T cells sorted from PBMCs, obtained approximately 12 days after vaccination. The clonotype originates from a man aged 45-60 years who received an inactivated influenza vaccine. The chain has TRBV29-1 and TRBJ2-7; tentatively, D is TRBD1 (6 bases). The CDR3 protein is CSVEGTADYEQYF. The CDR3 DNA reads TGCAGCGTTGAAGGGACAGCCGACTACGAGCAGTACTTC.